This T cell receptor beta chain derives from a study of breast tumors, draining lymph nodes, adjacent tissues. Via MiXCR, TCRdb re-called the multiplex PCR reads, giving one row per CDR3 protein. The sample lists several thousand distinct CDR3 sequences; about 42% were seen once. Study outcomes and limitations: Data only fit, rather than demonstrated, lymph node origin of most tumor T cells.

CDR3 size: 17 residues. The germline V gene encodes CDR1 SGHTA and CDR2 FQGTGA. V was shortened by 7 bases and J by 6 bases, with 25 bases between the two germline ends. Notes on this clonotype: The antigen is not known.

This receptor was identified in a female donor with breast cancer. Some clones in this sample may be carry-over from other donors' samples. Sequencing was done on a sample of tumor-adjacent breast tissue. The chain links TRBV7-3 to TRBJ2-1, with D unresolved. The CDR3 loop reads CASTFSSLAETPNEQFF. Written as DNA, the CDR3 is TGTGCCAGCACCTTTAGTTCGTTGGCGGAGACCCCCAATGAGCAGTTCTTC. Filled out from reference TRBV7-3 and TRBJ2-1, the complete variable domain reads GAGVSQTPSNKVTEKGKYVELRCDPISGHTALYWYRQSLGQGPEFLIYFQGTGAADDSGLPNDRFFAVRPEGSVSTLKIQRTERGDSAVYLCASTFSSLAETPNEQFFGPGTRLTVL.